This T cell receptor (beta chain) originates from a study of shared clonotypes between healthy human individuals. Study-level information: Participating donors consisted of a couple of women and a few men aged 18 to 49.

Splitting of each subset's genomic DNA was done evenly across several immunoSEQ plates. Using immunoSEQ multiplex PCR, the repertoire was profiled, and TCRdb retains in-frame clones only, with some absent. The table includes 450,000 to 500,000 clones, approximately 80% detected once. The V gene's germline CDR1 is SGHRS and CDR2 YFSETQ. The germline V and J ends were trimmed by 0 bases and 1 base, with 10 bases remaining between them. The CDR3 runs to 15 residues. The healthy adult donors were HIV-negative and reported no recent acute infections or vaccinations. Researchers drew on about 90 million PBMCs for genomic DNA from unsorted samples.

The chain joins TRBV5-1 to TRBJ2-5; tentative D call: TRBD1 (6 bases). The source material was PBMCs. This TCR came from a woman aged 40 to 50 in good health. Some clones in this sample may be carry-over from other donors' samples. In DNA form, the CDR3 reads TGCGCCAGCAGCTTGGCCCCAGGGGCCCAAGAGACCCAGTACTTC. Encoded protein: CASSLAPGAQETQYF.